Sequencing of this T cell receptor (beta chain) was carried out in a study of blood T cell repertoires in COVID-19. For the study at large: COVID-19 samples, acute and convalescent, were from the United States, Italy and Spain. Nucleic acid was either cDNA or gDNA, and it came from T cells, B-cell-depleted T cells, or PBMCs.

Per the germline V gene, CDR1 is MNHEY and CDR2 is SVGAGI. The CDR3 extends over 14 amino acids. V shed 10 bases and J shed 0 bases, with 15 bases lying between them. Per the original methods: It was from reference gene primer amplification that nucleated cell counts were estimated. The method was immunoSEQ multiplex PCR; TCRdb's version includes in-frame clones alone and lacks a portion of them. The V and J calls and clone size were taken over from that table, and D and trimming were inferred from the DNA. The repertoire holds about 55,000 clones, with under 85% as singletons. The chain recombines TRBV6-5 with TRBJ1-1; D may be TRBD1 (5 bases). The sample taken for sequencing was peripheral blood. This TCR came from an older woman with acute or convalescent COVID-19. CDR3 in DNA: TGTGCCACCCTGACCTCGACAGTGAACACTGAAGCTTTCTTT. This codes for CATLTSTVNTEAFF.